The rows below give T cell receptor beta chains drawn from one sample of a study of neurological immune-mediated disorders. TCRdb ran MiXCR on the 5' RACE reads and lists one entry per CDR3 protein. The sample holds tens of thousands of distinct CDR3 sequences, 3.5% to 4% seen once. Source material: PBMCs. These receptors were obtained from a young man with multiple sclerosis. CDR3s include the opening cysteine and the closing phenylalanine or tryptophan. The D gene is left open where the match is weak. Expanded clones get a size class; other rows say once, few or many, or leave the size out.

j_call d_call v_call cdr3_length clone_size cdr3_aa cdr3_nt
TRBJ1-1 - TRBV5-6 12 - CASSLNSPKAFF TGTGCCAGCAGCTTGAATAGTCCTAAAGCTTTCTTT
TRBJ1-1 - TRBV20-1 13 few CSARGRLGTEAFF TGCAGTGCTAGGGGCAGGCTGGGCACTGAAGCTTTCTTT
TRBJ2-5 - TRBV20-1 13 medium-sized CSAAKGRQETQYF TGCAGTGCTGCAAAGGGTCGCCAAGAGACCCAGTACTTC
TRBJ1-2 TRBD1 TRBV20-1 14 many CSVFGTGGSFGYTF TGCAGTGTATTTGGGACAGGGGGAAGTTTCGGCTACACCTTC
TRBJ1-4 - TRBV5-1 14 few CASSLDSTNEKLFF TGCGCCAGCAGCTTGGATTCAACTAATGAAAAACTGTTTTTT
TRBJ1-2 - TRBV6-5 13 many CASSRDTLYGYTF TGTGCCAGCAGTCGGGACACCCTCTATGGCTACACCTTC
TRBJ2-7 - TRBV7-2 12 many CASSLVADEQYF TGTGCCAGCAGCCTGGTGGCGGACGAGCAGTACTTC
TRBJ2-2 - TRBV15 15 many CATSILPVGTGELFF TGTGCCACCAGCATCCTCCCGGTCGGAACCGGGGAGCTGTTTTTT
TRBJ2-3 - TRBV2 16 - CASSEWGRGGTDTQYF TGTGCCAGCAGTGAGTGGGGCAGGGGAGGCACAGATACGCAGTATTTT
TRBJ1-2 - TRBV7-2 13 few CASSLDGDYGYTF TGTGCCAGCAGCTTAGACGGAGACTATGGCTACACCTTC
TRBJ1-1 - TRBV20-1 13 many CSARKGVGTEAFF TGCAGTGCTAGAAAGGGGGTAGGGACTGAAGCTTTCTTT
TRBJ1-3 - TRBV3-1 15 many CASSLGVSSGNTIYF TGTGCCAGCAGCCTGGGGGTCAGCTCTGGAAACACCATATATTTT
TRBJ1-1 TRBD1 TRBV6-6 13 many CASSWPQGAEAFF TGTGCCAGCAGTTGGCCACAGGGGGCTGAAGCTTTCTTT
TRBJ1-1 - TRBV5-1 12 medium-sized CASSKTLDEAFF TGCGCCAGCAGCAAGACACTGGATGAAGCTTTCTTT
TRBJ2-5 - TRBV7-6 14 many CASSLAVLGETQYF TGTGCCAGCAGCTTAGCAGTCCTTGGCGAGACCCAGTACTTC
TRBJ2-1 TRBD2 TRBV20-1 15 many CSAHPAGWVVNEQFF TGCAGTGCCCACCCAGCGGGGTGGGTGGTCAATGAGCAGTTCTTC
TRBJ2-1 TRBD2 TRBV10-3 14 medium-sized CATIGTSGADEQFF TGTGCCACCATTGGCACTAGCGGGGCCGATGAGCAGTTCTTC
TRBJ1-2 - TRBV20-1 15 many CSATGNRRGNYGYTF TGCAGTGCAACCGGAAACAGGAGGGGTAACTATGGCTACACCTTC
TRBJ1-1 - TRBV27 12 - CASRTASTEAFF TGTGCCAGCCGGACGGCAAGCACTGAAGCTTTCTTT
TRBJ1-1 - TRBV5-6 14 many CASSFRVANTEAFF TGTGCCAGCAGCTTCAGGGTGGCGAACACTGAAGCTTTCTTT
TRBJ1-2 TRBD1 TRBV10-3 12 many CAIAGGDYGYTF TGTGCCATCGCAGGGGGCGACTATGGCTACACCTTC
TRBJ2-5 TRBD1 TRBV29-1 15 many CSVDAGTGTQETQYF TGCAGCGTTGATGCGGGGACAGGGACCCAAGAGACCCAGTACTTC
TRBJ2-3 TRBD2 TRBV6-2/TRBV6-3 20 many CASSCYPGLADSPLGDTQYF TGTGCCAGCAGTTGCTATCCGGGACTAGCGGACTCCCCGCTGGGAGATACGCAGTATTTT
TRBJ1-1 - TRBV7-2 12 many CASSLNRNEAFF TGTGCCAGCAGCTTAAACAGGAATGAAGCTTTCTTT
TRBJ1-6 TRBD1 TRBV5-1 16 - CASSLASDRGSSPLNF TGCGCCAGCAGCTTGGCCAGCGACAGGGGTTCTTCACCCCTCAACTTT
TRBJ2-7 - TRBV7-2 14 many CASSLVADSYEQYF TGTGCCAGCAGCTTAGTGGCGGATTCCTACGAGCAGTACTTC
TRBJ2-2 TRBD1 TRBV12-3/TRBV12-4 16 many CASNPPGTGFTGELFF TGTGCCAGCAACCCTCCCGGGACAGGGTTTACCGGGGAGCTGTTTTTT
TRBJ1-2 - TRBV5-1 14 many CASSLEVGNYGYTF TGCGCCAGCAGCTTGGAAGTGGGGAACTATGGCTACACCTTC
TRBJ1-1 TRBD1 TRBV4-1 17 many CASSARPHRGQHIEAFF TGCGCCAGCAGCGCAAGACCTCACAGGGGGCAGCACATTGAAGCTTTCTTT
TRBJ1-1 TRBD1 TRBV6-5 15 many CASSYGDRTRTEAFF TGTGCCAGCAGTTACGGGGACAGAACAAGGACTGAAGCTTTCTTT
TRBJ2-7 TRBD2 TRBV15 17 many CATSRDSVAGASYEQYF TGTGCCACCAGCAGAGATTCGGTAGCGGGGGCATCCTACGAGCAGTACTTC
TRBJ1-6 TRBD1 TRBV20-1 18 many CSARDQGTGSSYNSPLHF TGCAGTGCTAGAGATCAGGGGACAGGGAGCTCCTATAATTCACCCCTCCACTTT
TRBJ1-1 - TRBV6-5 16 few CASSYVRGWGLTEAFF TGTGCCAGCAGTTACGTCAGGGGTTGGGGTTTAACTGAAGCTTTCTTT
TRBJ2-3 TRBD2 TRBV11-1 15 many CASSLAVAGPDTQYF TGTGCCAGCAGCTTAGCGGTAGCGGGGCCAGATACGCAGTATTTT
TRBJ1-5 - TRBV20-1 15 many CSANPRGVSNQPQHF TGCAGTGCAAACCCGCGAGGGGTTAGCAATCAGCCCCAGCATTTT
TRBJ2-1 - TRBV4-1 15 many CASSQDFAGEVKQFF TGCGCCAGCAGCCAAGATTTTGCTGGAGAGGTAAAGCAGTTCTTC
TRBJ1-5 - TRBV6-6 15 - CASSTRDGSNQPQNF TGTGCCAGCAGTACCCGAGATGGTAGCAATCAGCCCCAGAATTTT
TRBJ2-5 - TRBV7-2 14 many CASSFQKAQETQYF TGTGCCAGCAGCTTTCAGAAGGCCCAAGAGACCCAGTACTTC
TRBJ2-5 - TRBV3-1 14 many CASSQTGAVETQYF TGTGCCAGCAGCCAAACGGGGGCAGTGGAGACCCAGTACTTC
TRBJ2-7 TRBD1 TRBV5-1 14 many CASSPQQGSHEQYF TGCGCCAGCAGCCCCCAACAGGGGTCCCACGAGCAGTACTTC